The 30 T cell receptor beta chains presented below share a single source sample, sequenced in a study of blood T cell repertoires in COVID-19. Some clones are missing from TCRdb's copy, which holds only in-frame ones; the method was immunoSEQ multiplex PCR. The data contain around 67,000 clones, over 65% of them singletons. Sequenced material: peripheral blood. Receptors were obtained from a woman in her seventies with acute or convalescent COVID-19.

Only a few counts were recorded for this clone. The chain employs TRBV7-2 and TRBJ2-2; 12 positions match TRBD2. CDR1 SGHTA and CDR2 FQGNSA come from the germline V gene. This CDR3 contains 15 residues. V lost 5 bases and J lost 7; bases outside the gene matches: 5. The CDR3 DNA reads TGTGCCAGCAGCCCCCGACTAGCGGGAGTCGGGGAGCTGTTTTTT. It translates to CASSPRLAGVGELFF. Together with reference TRBV7-2 and TRBJ2-2, the CDR3 gives the full variable domain: GAGVSQSPSNKVTEKGKDVELRCDPISGHTALYWYRQSLGQGLEFLIYFQGNSAPDKSGLPSDRFSAERTGGSVSTLTIQRTQQEDSAVYLCASSPRLAGVGELFFGEGSRLTVL.

This chain joins TRBV6-6 and TRBJ2-1; D is possibly TRBD1 (6 bases). The germline V and J ends were trimmed by 2 bases and 2 bases, with 13 bases remaining between them. Germline V CDR1 and CDR2: MNHNY, SVGAGI (reference sequence). This CDR3 has 16 amino acids. The CDR3 DNA follows: TGTGCCAGCAGTTACCCTGGGACACACGCCTACAATGAGCAGTTCTTC. It codes for CASSYPGTHAYNEQFF.

This chain joins TRBV6-2 or TRBV6-3 and TRBJ1-5, with 7 bases aligning to TRBD1. The CDR3 runs 13 residues. CDR1 MNHEY and CDR2 SVGEGT come from the germline V gene. V lost 6 bases to trimming and J lost 9 bases; unmatched junction nucleotides: 8. In DNA form, the CDR3 reads TGTGCCAGCAGCCGGGACAGCGTGGGGCCCCAGCATTTT. Residues: CASSRDSVGPQHF.

The chain is built from TRBV2 and TRBJ1-2; D gene uncertain. The CDR3 loop spans 15 amino acids. V was cut by 1 base and J by 3 bases, with 12 bases left in between. Looked up from germline, CDR1 is SNHLY and CDR2 is FYNNEI. CDR3 amino acids: CASSEEGRDYYGYTF. Written as DNA, the CDR3 is TGTGCCAGCAGTGAAGAGGGTCGGGATTACTATGGCTACACCTTC.

This clone showed up just a few times. The chain uses TRBV7-9 and TRBJ2-1; 10 bases map to TRBD2. In germline, CDR1 is SEHNR, CDR2 FQNEAQ (reference sequence). The CDR3 consists of 16 residues. Germline trimming cut 5 bases from V and 0 bases from J; bases unmatched to any gene: 4. The chain's CDR3 is CASSTQREGSYNEQFF. The CDR3 DNA sequence: TGTGCCAGCAGCACCCAGCGGGAGGGCTCCTACAATGAGCAGTTCTTC. Full variable domain (outside the CDR3, taken from reference TRBV7-9 and TRBJ2-1): DTGVSQNPRHKITKRGQNVTFRCDPISEHNRLYWYRQTLGQGPEFLTYFQNEAQLEKSRLLSDRFSAERPKGSFSTLEIQRTEQGDSAMYLCASSTQREGSYNEQFFGPGTRLTVL.

V gene TRBV2 combines with J gene TRBJ2-5, with D hard to call. The CDR3 runs 11 residues. V lost 5 bases, J lost 5 bases, and 6 bases lay in between. Germline V gene data show CDR1 as SNHLY and CDR2 as FYNNEI. In nucleotides, the CDR3 is TGTGCCAGCAGTAGAGATGAGACCCAGTACTTC. It specifies CASSRDETQYF.

The rearrangement uses TRBV7-8 and TRBJ1-1; unclear D gene. This CDR3 spans 15 amino acids. Trimming removed 1 base at V and 4 bases at J, with 13 bases between. The germline CDR1 and CDR2 sequences are SGHVS and FQNEAQ. This CDR3 is CASSLGLRESTEAFF. The CDR3 bases are TGTGCCAGCAGCTTAGGATTAAGGGAGTCCACTGAAGCTTTCTTT.

This clone was detected once. The V call is TRBV3-1 (or the pseudogene TRBV3-2), the J call TRBJ2-2, with 7 bases identical to TRBD1. The germline V gene has CDR1 LGHDT and CDR2 YNNKEL (reference sequence). The CDR3 is 14 residues long. The ends lost 10 bases at V and 0 bases at J; junction bases unmatched: 5. The CDR3 coding sequence is TGTGCCACCAGACAGGGACCGAACACCGGGGAGCTGTTTTTT. Protein product: CATRQGPNTGELFF.

This chain uses TRBV19 with TRBJ2-7; 7 nucleotides line up with TRBD1. The CDR3 is made up of 15 amino acids. The germline CDR1 and CDR2 sequences are LNHDA and SQIVND (reference sequence). V was pared by 5 bases and J by 3 bases, with 10 bases of the junction left unmatched. The CDR3 DNA follows: TGTGCCAGTAGTGTTTCGACAGGGATGAGCTACGAGCAGTACTTC. Encoded protein: CASSVSTGMSYEQYF.

This clone was seen once. The chain uses TRBV13 and TRBJ2-1; 11 bases map to TRBD1. The germline CDR1 and CDR2 sequences are PRHDT and FYEKMQ (reference sequence). After removal of 5 bases from V and 9 bases from J, the junction contained 9 bases not matched to a gene. The CDR3 totals 15 residues. The CDR3 is CASSRGQGARSEQFF. CDR3 DNA: TGTGCCAGCAGCCGAGGACAGGGGGCGCGGAGTGAGCAGTTCTTC. The variable domain in full, with the rest retrieved from reference TRBV13 and TRBJ2-1, is AAGVIQSPRHLIKEKRETATLKCYPIPRHDTVYWYQQGPGQDPQFLISFYEKMQSDKGSIPDRFSAQQFSDYHSELNMSSLELGDSALYFCASSRGQGARSEQFFGPGTRLTVL.

This clone was detected once. The chain uses TRBV7-6 and TRBJ1-5; D possibly corresponds to TRBD1 (5 bases). Germline V gene sequence: CDR1 SGHVS, CDR2 FNYEAQ. The CDR3 is 16 amino acids. Deletions cut 5 bases from V and 0 bases from J, with 14 bases between. This CDR3 reads CASSVPQVYSNQPQHF. The CDR3 nucleotides read TGTGCCAGCAGCGTCCCACAGGTGTATAGCAATCAGCCCCAGCATTTT.

The chain joins TRBV6-5 to TRBJ2-1, with TRBD2 matching over 9 bases. CDR3 size: 15 residues. Germline assignment: CDR1 MNHEY and CDR2 SVGAGI. The V segment lost 6 bases and the J segment 9 bases; nucleotides outside the gene matches: 12. This CDR3 reads CASSIAGVGPGEQFF. CDR3 sequence (DNA): TGTGCCAGCAGCATAGCGGGAGTAGGCCCCGGTGAGCAGTTCTTC.

The V and J genes are TRBV10-3 and TRBJ1-2, with 7 bases aligning to TRBD1. Germline V CDR1 and CDR2: ENHRY, SYGVKD. CDR3 length: 14 amino acids. V was pared by 6 bases and J by 2 bases, with 6 bases of the junction left unmatched. CDR3 nucleotide sequence: TGTGCCATCAGCCAGACAGGGAGCAACTATGGCTACACCTTC. As protein: CAISQTGSNYGYTF.

The chain is built from TRBV19 and TRBJ1-5; 8 bases align to TRBD1. Trimming removed 0 bases from V and 0 bases from J; junction bases left unmatched: 7. The germline CDR1 and CDR2 sequences are LNHDA and SQIVND (reference sequence). The CDR3 loop spans 18 amino acids. The CDR3 region has the DNA TGTGCCAGTAGTATAGAGGCAGGGGGCGCGAGTAGCAATCAGCCCCAGCATTTT. Amino acid sequence: CASSIEAGGASSNQPQHF.

The rearrangement links TRBV19 to TRBJ1-1; D call uncertain. With 1 base removed from V and 8 bases from J, the gap between germline ends came to 17 bases. The CDR3 spans 15 residues. The germline gives CDR1 LNHDA, CDR2 SQIVND (reference sequence). CDR3 DNA: TGTGCCAGTAGTATAGGAGGAATTGGCGCCAGAGAAGCTTTCTTT. This encodes CASSIGGIGAREAFF.

The table lists this clone with a few counts. This chain joins TRBV30 and TRBJ1-4; 10 bases map to TRBD1. The CDR3 spans 14 residues. Trimming cost V 2 bases and J 7 bases; bases outside gene matches: 4. Germline V CDR1 and CDR2: GTSNPN, SVGIG (reference sequence). The CDR3 DNA reads TGTGCCTGGAGTATAGGGACAGGGGCTGAAAAACTGTTTTTT. Protein sequence: CAWSIGTGAEKLFF.

A few counts support this clone. The chain links TRBV6-1 to TRBJ1-2, with D possibly matching TRBD1 (6 bases). The V end lost 1 base, the J end lost 5 bases, and 14 bases lay between the germline ends. The CDR3 contains 15 residues. The germline gives CDR1 MNHNS, CDR2 SASEGT. In DNA form, the CDR3 reads TGTGCCAGCAGTGAAGGAGGGCAGGGGTGGTATGGCTACACCTTC. This translates into CASSEGGQGWYGYTF.

The chain is built from TRBV4-1 and TRBJ2-1; tentatively, D is TRBD2 (6 bases). CDR1 MGHRA and CDR2 YSYEKL come from the germline V gene. The CDR3 totals 17 residues. Trimming pared 5 bases from V and 0 bases from J, leaving 17 bases between. CDR3 coding DNA: TGCGCCAGCAGCGGGTGGAGGGCCGCGTTCTCCTACAATGAGCAGTTCTTC. Translation: CASSGWRAAFSYNEQFF.

V and J are TRBV6-5 and TRBJ2-5; 10 bases line up with TRBD1. This CDR3 region has 14 residues. Germline values: CDR1 MNHEY, CDR2 SVGAGI. V lost 4 bases, J lost 3 bases, and 2 bases stayed unmatched. Here the CDR3 reads CASSWDRGKETQYF. In DNA, the CDR3 is TGTGCCAGCAGTTGGGACAGGGGAAAAGAGACCCAGTACTTC.

This chain joins TRBV10-3 and TRBJ2-7; the match to TRBD1 covers 11 bases. Unmatched junction bases numbered 5, after V lost 2 bases and J lost 5 bases. In germline, CDR1 is ENHRY, CDR2 SYGVKD. The CDR3 covers 15 residues. DNA of the CDR3: TGTGCCATCAGTGAGGGACAGGGGGCGCTGAACGAGCAGTACTTC. This codes for CAISEGQGALNEQYF.

This chain links TRBV28 with TRBJ2-1; 9 bases line up with TRBD2. V was pared by 3 bases and J by 10 bases, with 13 bases of the junction left unmatched. Germline V CDR1 and CDR2: MDHEN, SYDVKM. The CDR3 extends over 16 amino acids. This chain's CDR3 is CASSFAPGGRVGEQFF. CDR3 nucleotides: TGTGCCAGCAGTTTTGCTCCTGGCGGGAGGGTAGGCGAGCAGTTCTTC.

This clone was detected ten times or more. The gene calls are TRBV10-1 and TRBJ1-5; the D gene is possibly TRBD1 (6 bases). V lost 3 bases and J 5 bases, leaving 11 bases between the germline ends. The V gene's germline CDR1 is WNHNN and CDR2 SYGVQD (reference sequence). The CDR3 is 14 residues long. The CDR3 DNA is TGCGCCAGCAGTGATGAACAGGGCTATCAGCCCCAGCATTTT. It codes for CASSDEQGYQPQHF.

The chain recombines TRBV15 with TRBJ1-4; 7 bases align to TRBD1. CDR1 is LNHNV, CDR2 YYDKDF, per germline (reference sequence). This CDR3 has 15 amino acids. V dropped 0 bases and J dropped 8; count of bases not matched to a gene: 6. CDR3 loop: CATSRERTGREKLFF. For the CDR3, the DNA is TGTGCCACCAGCAGAGAGAGGACAGGCAGGGAAAAACTGTTTTTT.

The chain joins TRBV18 to TRBJ1-2; the D is unclear. The CDR3 is 15 residues long. The germline CDR1 and CDR2 sequences are KGHSH and LQKENI. Trimming removed 1 base at V and 4 bases at J, with 13 bases between. The CDR3 bases are TGTGCCAGCTCACCACGTGAAGGAGGAGGCTATGGCTACACCTTC. Translated: CASSPREGGGYGYTF.

This clone was seen a handful of times. The chain has TRBV5-8 and TRBJ2-7; TRBD2 might be the D (6 bases). The CDR3 sequence is 13 residues long. Trimming removed 0 bases at V and 6 bases at J, with 10 bases between. Germline V lookup: CDR1 SGHTS, CDR2 YDEGEE. The chain's CDR3 is CASSLERGGEQYF. For the CDR3, the DNA is TGTGCCAGCAGCTTGGAAAGGGGAGGCGAGCAGTACTTC.

The rearrangement uses TRBV7-2 and TRBJ2-1, with D uncertain. This CDR3 is built from 14 residues. Between the trimmed V and J ends, which lost 1 base and 8 bases, there was a span of 12 bases. Germline CDR1 reads SGHTA; CDR2 reads FQGNSA. CDR3 amino acids: CASSLGGSMDEQFF. The CDR3 DNA reads TGTGCCAGCAGCTTAGGAGGTAGCATGGATGAGCAGTTCTTC.

CDR3 residues: CASSGPGQGKHGYTF. Written as DNA, the CDR3 is TGTGCCAGCAGTGGGCCTGGACAGGGTAAACATGGCTACACCTTC. This chain uses TRBV2 with TRBJ1-2; 8 bases line up with TRBD1. The CDR3 extends over 15 amino acids. J lost 6 bases, V lost 4 bases, and 10 bases had no gene match. CDR1 and CDR2 (germline): SNHLY, FYNNEI. Filled out from reference TRBV2 and TRBJ1-2, the complete variable domain reads EPEVTQTPSHQVTQMGQEVILRCVPISNHLYFYWYRQILGQKVEFLVSFYNNEISEKSEIFDDQFSVERPDGSNFTLKIRSTKLEDSAMYFCASSGPGQGKHGYTFGSGTRLTVV.

The chain couples TRBV19 to TRBJ2-5; TRBD1 matches 7 bases. From germline, CDR1 is LNHDA and CDR2 SQIVND (reference sequence). The CDR3 contains 15 residues. The junction had 7 bases not matched to a gene; V was cut back by 4 bases and J by 2 bases. The CDR3 DNA follows: TGTGCCAGTAGTAAAGGGGACAGACGACAAGAGACCCAGTACTTC. Translation gives CASSKGDRRQETQYF.

A single count supports this clone. DNA of the CDR3: TGTGCCAGCAGTGAAGCGAGGCTCCAGTCCTACGAGCAGTACTTC. Translating it yields CASSEARLQSYEQYF. The chain combines TRBV2 with TRBJ2-7; D is uncertain. Trimming left V 0 bases short and J 1 base short, with 10 bases between. CDR3 length: 15 residues. The V gene's germline CDR1 is SNHLY and CDR2 FYNNEI.

Worth noting for this clone: The same CDR3 arises from other DNA sequences in this sample as well. V is TRBV7-8 and J is TRBJ2-4; 10 bases map to TRBD1. This CDR3 spans 17 amino acids. CDR1 and CDR2 (germline): SGHVS, FQNEAQ. V was clipped by 5 bases and J by 1 base; unmatched bases: 8. CDR3 in DNA: TGTGCCAGCAGCCCCAACGACAGGGGGCTTGCCAAAAACATTCAGTACTTC. Its protein is CASSPNDRGLAKNIQYF.